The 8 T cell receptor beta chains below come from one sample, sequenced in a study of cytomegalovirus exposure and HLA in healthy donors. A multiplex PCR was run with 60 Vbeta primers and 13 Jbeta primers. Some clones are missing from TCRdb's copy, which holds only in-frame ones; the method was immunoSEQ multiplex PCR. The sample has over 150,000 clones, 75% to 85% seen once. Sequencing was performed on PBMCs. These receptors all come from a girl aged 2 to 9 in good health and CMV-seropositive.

CDR3 DNA sequence: TGCAGCGTTGACCAGGGACAAGGGGATTATGGCTACACCTTC. Its translation: CSVDQGQGDYGYTF. V usage is TRBV29-1 and J usage is TRBJ1-2; D possibly corresponds to TRBD1 (6 bases). V lost 3 bases and J lost 5, with 16 bases in between. The CDR3 is made up of 14 amino acids. CDR1 and CDR2 from the germline V gene are SQVTM and ANQGSEA.

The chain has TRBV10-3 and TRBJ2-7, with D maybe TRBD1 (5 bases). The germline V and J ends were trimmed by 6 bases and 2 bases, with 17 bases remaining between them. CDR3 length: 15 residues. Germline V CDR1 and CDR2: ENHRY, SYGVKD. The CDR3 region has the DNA TGTGCCATCAGGCCCGTCGACAGTCAGACCTACGAGCAGTACTTC. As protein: CAIRPVDSQTYEQYF.

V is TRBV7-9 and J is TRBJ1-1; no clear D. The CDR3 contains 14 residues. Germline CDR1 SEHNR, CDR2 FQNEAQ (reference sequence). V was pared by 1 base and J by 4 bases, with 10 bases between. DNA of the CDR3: TGTGCCAGCAGCTTAGTCGGGGTGGGCACTGAAGCTTTCTTT. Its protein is CASSLVGVGTEAFF.

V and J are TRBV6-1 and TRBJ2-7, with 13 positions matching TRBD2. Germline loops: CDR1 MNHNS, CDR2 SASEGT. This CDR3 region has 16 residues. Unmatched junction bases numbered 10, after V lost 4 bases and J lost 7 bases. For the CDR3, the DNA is TGTGCCAGCAGTGCCGGACTAGCGGGAGAGTCTCGAGAGCAGTACTTC. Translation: CASSAGLAGESREQYF.

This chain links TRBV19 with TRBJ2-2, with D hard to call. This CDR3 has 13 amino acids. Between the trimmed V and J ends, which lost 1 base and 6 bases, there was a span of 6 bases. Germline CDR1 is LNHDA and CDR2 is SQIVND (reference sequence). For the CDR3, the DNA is TGTGCCAGTAGTATAGGCGCACCCGGGGAGCTGTTTTTT. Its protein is CASSIGAPGELFF.

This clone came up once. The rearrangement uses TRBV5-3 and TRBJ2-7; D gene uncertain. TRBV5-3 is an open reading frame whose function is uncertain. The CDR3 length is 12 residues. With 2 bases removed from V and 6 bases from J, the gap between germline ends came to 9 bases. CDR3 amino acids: CARSFLVGEQYF. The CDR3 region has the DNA TGTGCCAGAAGCTTCCTAGTCGGCGAGCAGTACTTC.

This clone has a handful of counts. CDR3 in DNA: TGTGCCAGCAGTTCCCCCCAGAAGGGGGCCAGGTCACCCCTCCACTTT. Amino acids: CASSSPQKGARSPLHF. The chain combines TRBV27 with TRBJ1-6; 7 nucleotides line up with TRBD1. V was pared by 4 bases and J by 10 bases, with 13 bases of the junction left unmatched. This CDR3 is 16 amino acids long. Looked up from germline, CDR1 is MNHEY and CDR2 is SMNVEV (reference sequence).

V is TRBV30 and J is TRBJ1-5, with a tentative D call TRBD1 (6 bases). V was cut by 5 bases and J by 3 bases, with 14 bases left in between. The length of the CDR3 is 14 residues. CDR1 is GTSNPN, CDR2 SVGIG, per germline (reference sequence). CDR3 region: CAWGRQDPNQPQHF. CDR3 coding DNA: TGTGCCTGGGGCCGACAGGACCCCAATCAGCCCCAGCATTTT.